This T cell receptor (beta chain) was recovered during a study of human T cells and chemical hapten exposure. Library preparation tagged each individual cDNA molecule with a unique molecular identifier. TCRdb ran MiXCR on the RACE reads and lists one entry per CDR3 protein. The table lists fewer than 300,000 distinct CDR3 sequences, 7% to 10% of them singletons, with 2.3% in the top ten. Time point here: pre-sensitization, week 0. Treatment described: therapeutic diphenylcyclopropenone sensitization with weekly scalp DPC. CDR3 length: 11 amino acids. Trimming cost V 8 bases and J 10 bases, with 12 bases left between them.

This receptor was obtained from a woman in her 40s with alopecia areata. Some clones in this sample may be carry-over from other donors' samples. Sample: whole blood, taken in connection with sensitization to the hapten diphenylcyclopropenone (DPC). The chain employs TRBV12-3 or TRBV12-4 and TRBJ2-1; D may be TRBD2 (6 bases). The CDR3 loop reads CASVEAGEQFF. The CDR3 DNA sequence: TGTGCCAGCGTTGAAGCGGGCGAGCAGTTCTTC.